The rows below give T cell receptor beta chains drawn from one sample of a study of cytotoxic CD8 clonotypes in ibrutinib-treated CLL. The table came from immunoSEQ multiplex PCR; TCRdb's copy has only in-frame clones and leaves some out. The table includes tens of thousands of clones, over 45% detected once. The source material was PBMCs, sampled before ibrutinib treatment. The receptors were sampled from a human donor with chronic lymphocytic leukemia. The conserved cysteine and the conserved F or W are not part of the CDR3 here. The size field is filled for only some rows; it gives once, few, many or a size class.

v_gene: TRBV30; abundance: -; CDR3aa: AWSASGANYGYT
v_gene: TRBV6-5; abundance: once; CDR3aa: ASSYSSAHRSYEQY
v_gene: TRBV5-4; abundance: -; CDR3aa: ASSHVGNEQF
v_gene: TRBV13; abundance: -; CDR3aa: ASSPVGGWGTEAF
v_gene: TRBV5-4; abundance: -; CDR3aa: ASSLFSHGNYGYT
v_gene: TRBV9; abundance: -; CDR3aa: ASSVAGGAWQF
v_gene: TRBV4-1; abundance: -; CDR3aa: ASSHAPGGEQY
v_gene: TRBV7-9; abundance: -; CDR3aa: ASSLSTGGGEAF
v_gene: TRBV5-1; abundance: -; CDR3aa: ASSAQGTNEKLF
v_gene: TRBV6-5; abundance: -; CDR3aa: ASSYGTENDEQY
v_gene: TRBV2; abundance: once; CDR3aa: ASSDRGSNYGYT
v_gene: TRBV7-9; abundance: medium-sized; CDR3aa: ASRVLGFGTEAF
v_gene: TRBV5-6; abundance: few; CDR3aa: ASSLQGSYGYT
v_gene: TRBV4-1; abundance: -; CDR3aa: ASSPPGRRVSETQY
v_gene: TRBV11-2; abundance: -; CDR3aa: ASSLEAGDNEQY
v_gene: TRBV5-1; abundance: -; CDR3aa: ASSLALGLNTGELF
v_gene: TRBV11-2; abundance: few; CDR3aa: ASSPSPSEELF
v_gene: TRBV5-6; abundance: -; CDR3aa: ASSRGQGGGPYSNQPQH
v_gene: TRBV18; abundance: -; CDR3aa: ASSPSGTADYEQY
v_gene: TRBV27; abundance: -; CDR3aa: ASSGQGGNTIY
v_gene: TRBV6-6; abundance: -; CDR3aa: ASSGRGVEKVEAF
v_gene: TRBV7-2; abundance: -; CDR3aa: ASSFDRGADQPQH
v_gene: TRBV5-8; abundance: -; CDR3aa: ASEVAGQGNTEAF
v_gene: TRBV19; abundance: many; CDR3aa: ASSVAMGSESGTLH
v_gene: TRBV27; abundance: few; CDR3aa: ASSLGTGWEQY
v_gene: TRBV6-1; abundance: -; CDR3aa: ASSEETSGDGTDTQY
v_gene: TRBV7-6; abundance: few; CDR3aa: ASSPRGGGQGTEAF
v_gene: TRBV27; abundance: -; CDR3aa: ASSLQQGALNTEAF
v_gene: TRBV10-3; abundance: few; CDR3aa: AISEALRYGYT
v_gene: TRBV29-1; abundance: -; CDR3aa: SVVLGKETQY
v_gene: TRBV7-2; abundance: -; CDR3aa: ASSVDSRRTGELF
v_gene: TRBV2; abundance: -; CDR3aa: ASNRQAMNTEAF